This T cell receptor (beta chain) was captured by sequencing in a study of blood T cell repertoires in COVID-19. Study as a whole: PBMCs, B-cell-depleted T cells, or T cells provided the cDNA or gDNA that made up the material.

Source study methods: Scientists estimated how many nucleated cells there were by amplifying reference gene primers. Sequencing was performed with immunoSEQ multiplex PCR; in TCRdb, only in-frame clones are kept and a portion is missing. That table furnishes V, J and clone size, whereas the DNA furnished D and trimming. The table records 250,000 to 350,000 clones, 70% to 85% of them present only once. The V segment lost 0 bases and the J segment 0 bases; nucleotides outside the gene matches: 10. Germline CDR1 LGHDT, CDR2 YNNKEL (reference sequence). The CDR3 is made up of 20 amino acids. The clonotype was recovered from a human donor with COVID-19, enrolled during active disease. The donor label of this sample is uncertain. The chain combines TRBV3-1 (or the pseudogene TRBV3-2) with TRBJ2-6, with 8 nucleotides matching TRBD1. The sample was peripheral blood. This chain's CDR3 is CASSQDVLWDRHSGANVLTF. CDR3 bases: TGTGCCAGCAGCCAAGATGTTTTATGGGACAGGCACTCTGGGGCCAACGTCCTGACTTTC.